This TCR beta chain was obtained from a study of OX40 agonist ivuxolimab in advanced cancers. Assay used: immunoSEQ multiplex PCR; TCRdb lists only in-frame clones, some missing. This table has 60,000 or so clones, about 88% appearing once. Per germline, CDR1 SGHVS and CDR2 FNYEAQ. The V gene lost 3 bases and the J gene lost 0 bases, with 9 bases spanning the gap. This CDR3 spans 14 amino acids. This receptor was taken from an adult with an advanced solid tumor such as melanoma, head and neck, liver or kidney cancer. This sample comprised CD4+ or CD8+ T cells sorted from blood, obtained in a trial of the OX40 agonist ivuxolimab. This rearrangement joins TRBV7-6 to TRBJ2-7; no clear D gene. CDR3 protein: CASSFLSSSYEQYF. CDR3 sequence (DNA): TGTGCCAGCAGCTTTTTGTCGTCCTCCTACGAGCAGTACTTC.